Listed below are T cell receptor beta chains from one sample, sequenced in a study of T-cell reconstitution after alpha-beta-depleted transplantation in children. TCRdb reanalysed the PCR reads using MiXCR and keeps one entry per CDR3 protein. This sample has hundreds of thousands of distinct CDR3 sequences, with 15% to 20% found just once. Sequenced material: PBMCs, mostly from graft donor cells, taken 360 days after TCRalphabeta/CD19-depleted stem cell transplant. Receptor source: a male patient under 18 who had a stem cell transplant for acute lymphoblastic leukemia, so the T cells may come from the graft donor. The CDR3 runs from the conserved cysteine through the conserved F or W. A D gene is named only where the DNA matches it firmly. Some rows mark clone size as missing; the rest say once, few, many or name a class of expanded clone.

j_call,v_call,clone_size,d_call,cdr3_nt,cdr3_aa
TRBJ1-2,TRBV4-2,.,.,TGTGCCAGCACCCACGAGGCCGCTCCCTATGGCTACACCTTC,CASTHEAAPYGYTF
TRBJ2-5,TRBV11-2,.,.,TGTGCCAGCAGCTCGTTTCGCGGACCCCAGAAGACCCAGTACTTC,CASSSFRGPQKTQYF
TRBJ2-3,TRBV6-5,few,.,TGTGCCAGCAGTTACCGAAGGGGGGAACCGTATTTT,CASSYRRGEPYF
TRBJ2-1,TRBV11-2,.,TRBD2,TGTGCCAGCAGCCTACTACCGACTAGCGGGCACTACAATGAGCAGTTCTTC,CASSLLPTSGHYNEQFF
TRBJ2-7,TRBV27,.,TRBD1,TGTGCCAGCAGTCGTCGTGGGGACAGGGTTTCGAGGGCCTACGAGCAGTACTTC,CASSRRGDRVSRAYEQYF
TRBJ1-3,TRBV28,.,.,TGTGCCACTGGGACGGTCGGCACCATATATTTT,CATGTVGTIYF
TRBJ1-1,TRBV19,.,.,TGTGCCAGTAGTAGATGGGACCCAGCGAACACTGAAGCTTTCTTT,CASSRWDPANTEAFF
TRBJ2-1,TRBV11-2,.,.,TGTGCCAGCACCTATCCGTACAATGAGCAGTTCTTC,CASTYPYNEQFF
TRBJ1-6,TRBV12-3/TRBV12-4,.,.,TGTGCCAGCAGTTTCATGACCTCGGTCCTCCACTTT,CASSFMTSVLHF
TRBJ2-7,TRBV20-1,few,TRBD2,TGCAGTGCTAATAGCGGGAGTTCGTACGAGCAGTACTTC,CSANSGSSYEQYF
TRBJ2-3,TRBV6-1,few,.,TGTGCCAGCAGTGGAACAGGTCTTGTAGATACGCAGTATTTT,CASSGTGLVDTQYF
TRBJ2-1,TRBV5-6,.,.,TGTGCCAGCAGCTTGGAGGGGCAGCACAATGAGCAGTTCTTC,CASSLEGQHNEQFF
TRBJ1-2,TRBV5-1,few,.,TGCGCCAGCAGGTTGGGTCCGGGTACCTATGGCTACACCTTC,CASRLGPGTYGYTF
TRBJ2-3,TRBV5-1,many,.,TGCGCCAGCAGCAAGGGCACAGATACGCAGTATTTT,CASSKGTDTQYF
TRBJ1-2,TRBV7-3,few,.,TGTGCCAGCAGCCCCGGGGGGGCTACCTATGGCTACACCTTC,CASSPGGATYGYTF
TRBJ2-7,TRBV15,few,TRBD1,TGTGCCACCAGCAGGGGACAGGGCTCGGGGAGAGAGCAGTACTTC,CATSRGQGSGREQYF
TRBJ2-2,TRBV6-5,.,.,TGTGCCAGCAGTTATGGTGGTTCACCCACCGGGGAGCTGTTTTTT,CASSYGGSPTGELFF
TRBJ1-1,TRBV2,few,.,TGTGCCAGCCCCCAGACCCCAGGAGACAACACTGAAGCTTTCTTT,CASPQTPGDNTEAFF